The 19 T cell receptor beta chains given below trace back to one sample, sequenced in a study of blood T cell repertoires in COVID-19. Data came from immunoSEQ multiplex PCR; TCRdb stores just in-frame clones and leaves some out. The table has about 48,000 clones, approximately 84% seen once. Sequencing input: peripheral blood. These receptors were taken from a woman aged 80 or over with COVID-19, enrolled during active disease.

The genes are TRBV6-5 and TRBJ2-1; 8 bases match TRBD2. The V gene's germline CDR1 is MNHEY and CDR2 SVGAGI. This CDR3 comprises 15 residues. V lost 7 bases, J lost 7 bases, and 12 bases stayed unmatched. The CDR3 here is CASTLLRGAGNEQFF. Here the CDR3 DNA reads TGTGCCAGCACCCTTTTGCGGGGGGCAGGGAATGAGCAGTTCTTC.

The CDR3: CASSLGGERANYGYTF. In nucleotides, the CDR3 is TGTGCCAGCAGCTTAGGAGGAGAGAGAGCCAACTATGGCTACACCTTC. The chain employs TRBV7-2 and TRBJ1-2; D is uncertain. The CDR3 is 16 residues long. Trimming cost V 1 base and J 2 bases, with 14 bases left between them. The germline CDR1 and CDR2 sequences are SGHTA and FQGNSA.

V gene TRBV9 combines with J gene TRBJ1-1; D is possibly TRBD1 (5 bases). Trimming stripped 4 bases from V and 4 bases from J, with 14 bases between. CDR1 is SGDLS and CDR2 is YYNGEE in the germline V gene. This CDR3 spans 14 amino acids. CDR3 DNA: TGTGCCAGCAGCCCAGGGCGGCCGGGCACTGAAGCTTTCTTT. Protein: CASSPGRPGTEAFF.

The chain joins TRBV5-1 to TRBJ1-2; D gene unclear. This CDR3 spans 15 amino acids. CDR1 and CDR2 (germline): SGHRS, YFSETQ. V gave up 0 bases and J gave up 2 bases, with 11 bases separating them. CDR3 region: CASSLAPGSNYGYTF. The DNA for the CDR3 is TGCGCCAGCAGCTTGGCCCCGGGTTCCAACTATGGCTACACCTTC.

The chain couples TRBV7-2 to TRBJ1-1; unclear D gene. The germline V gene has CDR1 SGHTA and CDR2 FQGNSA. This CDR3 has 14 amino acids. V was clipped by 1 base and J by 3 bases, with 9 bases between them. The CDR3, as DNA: TGTGCCAGCAGCTTAGTAGCGGAAGACACTGAAGCTTTCTTT. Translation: CASSLVAEDTEAFF.

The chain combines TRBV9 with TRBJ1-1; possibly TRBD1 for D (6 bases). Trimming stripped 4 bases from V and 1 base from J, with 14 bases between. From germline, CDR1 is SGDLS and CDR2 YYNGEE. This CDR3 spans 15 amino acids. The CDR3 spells CASSFSGTKNTEAFF. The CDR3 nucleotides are TGTGCCAGCAGCTTCTCCGGGACAAAGAACACTGAAGCTTTCTTT.

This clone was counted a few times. The CDR3 DNA follows: TGTGCCAGCAGTGAGTACTATGGAAACACCATATATTTT. It yields the protein CASSEYYGNTIYF. The V call is TRBV6-1, the J call TRBJ1-3; no clear D. The CDR3 is made up of 13 amino acids. Per the germline V gene, CDR1 is MNHNS and CDR2 is SASEGT. Trimming shortened V by 3 bases and J by 3 bases, and 6 bases separated the two germline ends.

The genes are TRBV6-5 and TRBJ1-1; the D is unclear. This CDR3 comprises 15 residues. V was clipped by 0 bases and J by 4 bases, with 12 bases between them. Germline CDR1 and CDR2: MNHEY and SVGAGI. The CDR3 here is CASSYSTGVGTEAFF. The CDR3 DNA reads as TGTGCCAGCAGTTACTCGACCGGGGTTGGCACTGAAGCTTTCTTT.

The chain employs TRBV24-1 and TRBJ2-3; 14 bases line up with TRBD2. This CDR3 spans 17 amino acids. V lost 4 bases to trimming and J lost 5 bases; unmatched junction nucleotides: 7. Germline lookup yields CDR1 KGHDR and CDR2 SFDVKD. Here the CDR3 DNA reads TGTGCCACCAGTGACCCGGGACTAGCGGGAGCCGTAGATACGCAGTATTTT. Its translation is CATSDPGLAGAVDTQYF.

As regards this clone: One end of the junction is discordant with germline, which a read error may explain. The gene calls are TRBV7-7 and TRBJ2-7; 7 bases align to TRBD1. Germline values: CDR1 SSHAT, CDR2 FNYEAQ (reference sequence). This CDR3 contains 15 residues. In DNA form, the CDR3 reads TGTGCTAGCAGTCACGCTAGGGGACAGATATACGAGCAGTACTTC. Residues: CASSHARGQIYEQYF.

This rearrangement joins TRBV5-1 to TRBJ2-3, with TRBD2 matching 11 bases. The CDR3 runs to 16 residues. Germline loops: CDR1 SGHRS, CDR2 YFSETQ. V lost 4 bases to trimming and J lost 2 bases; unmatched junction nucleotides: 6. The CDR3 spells CASSRGGLAATDTQYF. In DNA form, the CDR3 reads TGCGCCAGCAGCCGGGGGGGACTAGCGGCCACAGATACGCAGTATTTT.

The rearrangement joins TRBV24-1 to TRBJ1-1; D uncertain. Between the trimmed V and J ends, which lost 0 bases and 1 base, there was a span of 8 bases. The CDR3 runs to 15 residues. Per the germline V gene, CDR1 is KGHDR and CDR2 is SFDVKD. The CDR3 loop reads CATSDLHRRNTEAFF. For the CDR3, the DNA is TGTGCCACCAGTGATTTGCATCGGAGGAACACTGAAGCTTTCTTT.

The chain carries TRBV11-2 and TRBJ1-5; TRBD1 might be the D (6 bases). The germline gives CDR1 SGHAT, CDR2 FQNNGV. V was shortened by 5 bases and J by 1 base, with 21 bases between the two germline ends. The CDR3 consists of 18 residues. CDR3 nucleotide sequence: TGTGCCAGCAGCCTAGGGGGTCTCAGGGGTTGGAGCAATCAGCCCCAGCATTTT. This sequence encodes CASSLGGLRGWSNQPQHF.

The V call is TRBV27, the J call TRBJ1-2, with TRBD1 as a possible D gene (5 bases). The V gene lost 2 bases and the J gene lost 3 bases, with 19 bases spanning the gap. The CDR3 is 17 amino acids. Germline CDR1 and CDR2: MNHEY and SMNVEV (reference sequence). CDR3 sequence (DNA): TGTGCCAGCAGTTTAAATTGGCTGTCCCGCAGGGACTATGGCTACACCTTC. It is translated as CASSLNWLSRRDYGYTF.

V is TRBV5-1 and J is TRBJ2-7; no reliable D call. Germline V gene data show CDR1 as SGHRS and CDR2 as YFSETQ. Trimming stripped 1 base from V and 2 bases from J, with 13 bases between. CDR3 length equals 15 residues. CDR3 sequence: CASSLSAGGTYEQYF. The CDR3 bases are TGCGCCAGCAGCTTGTCGGCCGGCGGTACCTACGAGCAGTACTTC.

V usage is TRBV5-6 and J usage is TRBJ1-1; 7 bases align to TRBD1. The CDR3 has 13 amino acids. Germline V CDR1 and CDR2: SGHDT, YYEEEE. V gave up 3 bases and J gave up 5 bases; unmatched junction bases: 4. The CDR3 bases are TGTGCCAGCAGCTGGGGCAGGGGGACTGAAGCTTTCTTT. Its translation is CASSWGRGTEAFF.

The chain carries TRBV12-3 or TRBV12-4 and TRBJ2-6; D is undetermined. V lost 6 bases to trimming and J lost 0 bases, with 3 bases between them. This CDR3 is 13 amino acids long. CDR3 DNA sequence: TGTGCCAGCAGGTACTCTGGGGCCAACGTCCTGACTTTC. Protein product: CASRYSGANVLTF.

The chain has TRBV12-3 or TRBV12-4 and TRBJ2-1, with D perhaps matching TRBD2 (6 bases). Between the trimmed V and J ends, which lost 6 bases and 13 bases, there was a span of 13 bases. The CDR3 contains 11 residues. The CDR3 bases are TGTGCCAGCAGCCTTCTAGCGCGCCAGTTCTTC. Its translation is CASSLLARQFF.

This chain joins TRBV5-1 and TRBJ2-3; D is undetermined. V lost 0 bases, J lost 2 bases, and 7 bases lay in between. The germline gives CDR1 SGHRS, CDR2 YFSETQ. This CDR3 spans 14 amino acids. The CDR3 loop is CASSLGVNTDTQYF. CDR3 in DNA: TGCGCCAGCAGCTTGGGTGTTAACACAGATACGCAGTATTTT.